This T cell receptor (beta chain) was documented in a study of CD8 T cells in Susac syndrome. About the research overall: Patients with Susac syndrome were therapy-naive, treated with corticosteroids, or treated with intravenous immunoglobulin alone when blood was collected.

V was clipped by 5 bases and J by 0 bases; unmatched bases: 9. Germline CDR1 DFQATT, CDR2 SNEGSKA (reference sequence). This CDR3 has 18 residues. RNA was extracted with the RNeasy kit, and a quantity of about 0.45 to 1 ug was reverse transcribed using random hexamers. Across 54 Vbeta and 13 Jbeta, TCR beta CDR3 was amplified with immunoSEQ multiplex PCR. TCRdb reprocessed the immunoSEQ multiplex PCR reads via MiXCR and lists one record per CDR3 protein. The sample has under 200,000 distinct CDR3 sequences, 94% seen once. The receptor's source is a human donor with Susac syndrome. This rearrangement joins TRBV20-1 to TRBJ2-4; 14 bases align to TRBD2. The sample comprised CD4+ T cells from PBMCs. The CDR3 sequence is CSARTGLAGELAKNIQYF. The CDR3 coding sequence is TGCAGTGCTCGAACGGGACTAGCGGGGGAGCTAGCCAAAAACATTCAGTACTTC.